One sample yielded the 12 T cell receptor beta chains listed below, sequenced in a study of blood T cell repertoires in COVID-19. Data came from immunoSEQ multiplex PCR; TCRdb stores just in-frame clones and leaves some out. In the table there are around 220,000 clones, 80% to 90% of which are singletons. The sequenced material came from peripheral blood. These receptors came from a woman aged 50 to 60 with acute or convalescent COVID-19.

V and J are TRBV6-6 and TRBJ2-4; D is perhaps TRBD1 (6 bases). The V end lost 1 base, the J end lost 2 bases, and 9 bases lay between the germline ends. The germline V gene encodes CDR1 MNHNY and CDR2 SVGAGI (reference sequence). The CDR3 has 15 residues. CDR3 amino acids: CASSYWGQTKNIQYF. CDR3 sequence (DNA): TGTGCCAGCAGTTACTGGGGGCAGACCAAAAACATTCAGTACTTC.

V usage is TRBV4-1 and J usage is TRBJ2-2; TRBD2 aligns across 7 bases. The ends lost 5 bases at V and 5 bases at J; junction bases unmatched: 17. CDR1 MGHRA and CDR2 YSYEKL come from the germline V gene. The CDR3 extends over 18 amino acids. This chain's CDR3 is CASSSSPPLGGGTGELFF. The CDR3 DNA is TGCGCCAGCAGCTCAAGCCCTCCACTGGGCGGGGGTACCGGGGAGCTGTTTTTT.

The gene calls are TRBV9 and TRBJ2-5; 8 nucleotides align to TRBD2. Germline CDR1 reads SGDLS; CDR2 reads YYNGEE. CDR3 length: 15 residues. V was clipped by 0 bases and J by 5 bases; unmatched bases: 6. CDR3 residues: CASSVAGGAMETQYF. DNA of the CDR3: TGTGCCAGCAGCGTAGCGGGGGGGGCCATGGAGACCCAGTACTTC.

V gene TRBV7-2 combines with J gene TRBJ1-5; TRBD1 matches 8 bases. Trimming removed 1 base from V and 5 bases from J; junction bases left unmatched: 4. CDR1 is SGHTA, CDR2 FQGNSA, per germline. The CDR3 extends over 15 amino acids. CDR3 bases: TGTGCCAGCAGCTTAGGACAGGGGAACGATCAGCCCCAGCATTTT. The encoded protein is CASSLGQGNDQPQHF.

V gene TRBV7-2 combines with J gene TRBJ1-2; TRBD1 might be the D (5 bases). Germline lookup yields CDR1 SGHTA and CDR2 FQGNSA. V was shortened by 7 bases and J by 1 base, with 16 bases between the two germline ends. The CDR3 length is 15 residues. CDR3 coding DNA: TGTGCCAGCACCCTAGGGGCCCAGGGTAACTATGGCTACACCTTC. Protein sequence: CASTLGAQGNYGYTF.

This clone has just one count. The CDR3 protein is CASSAIGTSTDTQYF. The DNA for the CDR3 is TGTGCCAGCAGCGCAATCGGGACTAGCACAGATACGCAGTATTTT. The genes are TRBV6-5 and TRBJ2-3; TRBD2 might be the D (6 bases). Trimming stripped 6 bases from V and 0 bases from J, with 13 bases between. The CDR3 spans 15 residues. In germline, CDR1 is MNHEY, CDR2 SVGAGI.

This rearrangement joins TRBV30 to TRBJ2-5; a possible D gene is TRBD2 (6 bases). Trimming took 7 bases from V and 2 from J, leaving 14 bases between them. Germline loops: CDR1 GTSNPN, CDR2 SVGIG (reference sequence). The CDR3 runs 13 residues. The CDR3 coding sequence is TGTGCCTCCACTCAAGCGGGTCAAGAGACCCAGTACTTC. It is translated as CASTQAGQETQYF.

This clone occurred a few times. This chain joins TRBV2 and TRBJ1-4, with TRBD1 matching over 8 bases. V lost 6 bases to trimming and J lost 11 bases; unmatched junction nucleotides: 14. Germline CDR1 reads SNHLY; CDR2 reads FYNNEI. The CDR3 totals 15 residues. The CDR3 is CASSDQRQGRWKLFF. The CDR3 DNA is TGTGCCAGCAGCGATCAGAGACAGGGGAGATGGAAACTGTTTTTT.

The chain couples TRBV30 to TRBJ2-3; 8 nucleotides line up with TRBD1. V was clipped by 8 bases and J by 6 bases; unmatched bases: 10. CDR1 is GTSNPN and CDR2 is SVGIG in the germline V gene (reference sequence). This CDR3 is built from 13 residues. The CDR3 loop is CAGGRGRVDTQYF. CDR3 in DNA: TGTGCCGGGGGCAGGGGGCGCGTGGATACGCAGTATTTT. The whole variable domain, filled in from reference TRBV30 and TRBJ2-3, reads SQTIHQWPATLVQPVGSPLSLECTVEGTSNPNLYWYRQAAGRGLQLLFYSVGIGQISSEVPQNLSASRPQDRQFILSSKKLLLSDSGFYLCAGGRGRVDTQYFGPGTRLTVL.

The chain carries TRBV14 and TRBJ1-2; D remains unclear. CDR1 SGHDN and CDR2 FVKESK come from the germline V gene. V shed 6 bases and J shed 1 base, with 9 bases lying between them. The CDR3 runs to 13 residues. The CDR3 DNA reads TGTGCCAGCAGGCCCGAGGGTAACTATGGCTACACCTTC. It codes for CASRPEGNYGYTF.

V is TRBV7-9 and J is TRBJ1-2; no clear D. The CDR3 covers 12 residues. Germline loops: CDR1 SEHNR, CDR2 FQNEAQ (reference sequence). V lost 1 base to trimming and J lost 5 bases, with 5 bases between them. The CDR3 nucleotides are TGTGCCAGCAGCTTAGAAGCTTATGGCTACACCTTC. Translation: CASSLEAYGYTF.

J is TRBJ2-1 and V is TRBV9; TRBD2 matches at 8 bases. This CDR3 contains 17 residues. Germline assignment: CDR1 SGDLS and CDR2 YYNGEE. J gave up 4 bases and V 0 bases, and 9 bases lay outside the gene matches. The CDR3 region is CASSVGTSRGFYNEQFF. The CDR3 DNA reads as TGTGCCAGCAGCGTAGGGACTAGCAGGGGCTTTTACAATGAGCAGTTCTTC.